Listed below are T cell receptor beta chains from one sample, sequenced in a study of blood T cell repertoires in COVID-19. Here immunoSEQ multiplex PCR was the method, and the copy in TCRdb shows in-frame clones only, minus some. Of 95,000 to 150,000 clones in the sample, roughly four fifths were seen once. The sample taken for sequencing was peripheral blood. These receptors were collected from a man between 60 and 75 years old with acute or convalescent COVID-19. The CDR3 runs from the conserved cysteine through the conserved F or W. D genes are given only for firm matches. Clone size is shown for a subset of rows, as once, few, many or a class of expanded clone.

>NA|NA|TRBJ2-1|TRBV28
CASKTSGAYNEQFF
TGTGCCAGCAAGACCTCGGGGGCCTACAATGAGCAGTTCTTC
>NA|TRBD2|TRBJ2-2|TRBV7-8
CASSRGGLAGYTGELFF
TGTGCCAGCAGCCGAGGCGGCCTAGCGGGATACACCGGGGAGCTGTTTTTT
>NA|TRBD1|TRBJ2-5|TRBV7-9
CASSPAGDRGIETQYF
TGTGCCAGCAGCCCCGCCGGGGACAGGGGGATAGAGACCCAGTACTTC
>NA|NA|TRBJ2-2|TRBV3-1/TRBV3-2
CASSQQGANTGELFF
TGTGCCAGCAGCCAACAGGGCGCCAACACCGGGGAGCTGTTTTTT
>NA|NA|TRBJ1-1|TRBV5-4
CASSFRVNTEAFF
TGTGCCAGCAGCTTTCGTGTGAACACTGAAGCTTTCTTT
>NA|TRBD2|TRBJ2-7|TRBV30
CAWTNGGRADEQYF
TGTGCCTGGACCAATGGGGGGAGGGCCGACGAGCAGTACTTC
>NA|TRBD2|TRBJ2-1|TRBV27
CASTFLAGVGDEQFF
TGTGCCAGCACCTTTCTAGCGGGAGTAGGAGATGAGCAGTTCTTC
>once|NA|TRBJ2-5|TRBV28
CASSSGTSNF
TGTGCCAGCAGTTCCGGGACTTCCAACTTC
>NA|TRBD2|TRBJ2-1|TRBV7-8
CASSLASGTSGRGNEQFF
TGTGCCAGCAGCTTAGCCTCCGGGACTAGCGGGAGAGGGAATGAGCAGTTCTTC
>NA|NA|TRBJ2-3|TRBV28
CASSPTDTQYF
TGTGCCAGCAGTCCTACAGATACGCAGTATTTT
>once|TRBD1|TRBJ1-4|TRBV2
CASRGTGRGEKLFF
TGTGCCAGCAGGGGGACAGGGCGTGGTGAAAAACTGTTTTTT
>NA|NA|TRBJ1-2|TRBV30
CAWSVGQIYGYTF
TGTGCCTGGAGTGTGGGACAAATATATGGCTACACCTTC
>NA|TRBD1|TRBJ2-7|TRBV28
CASSNPSGQGAYEQYF
TGTGCCAGCAGTAACCCCTCCGGACAGGGGGCATACGAGCAGTACTTC
>NA|TRBD1|TRBJ2-2|TRBV24-1
CATGQITGELFF
TGTGCCACGGGACAGATCACCGGGGAGCTGTTTTTT
>NA|TRBD2|TRBJ2-1|TRBV27
CASSPSLAGLNEQFF
TGTGCCAGCAGCCCCTCGCTAGCGGGACTAAATGAGCAGTTCTTC
>few|NA|TRBJ1-1|TRBV5-1
CASSFHGNTEAFF
TGCGCCAGCAGCTTTCACGGGAACACTGAAGCTTTCTTT
>NA|TRBD1|TRBJ1-1|TRBV6-5
CASSQTGAVTEAFF
TGTGCCAGCAGCCAAACAGGGGCGGTCACTGAAGCTTTCTTT
>NA|NA|TRBJ2-3|TRBV5-1
CASSLISTDTQYF
TGCGCCAGCAGCCTTATTAGCACAGATACGCAGTATTTT
>NA|TRBD1|TRBJ2-7|TRBV12-3/TRBV12-4
CASTQGDVLEQYF
TGTGCCAGCACCCAGGGGGATGTTCTCGAGCAGTACTTC
>NA|NA|TRBJ2-6|TRBV12-3/TRBV12-4
CASSNLGANVLTF
TGTGCCAGCAGTAATCTAGGGGCCAACGTCCTGACTTTC
>NA|NA|TRBJ2-1|TRBV25-1
CASSPREPHNEQFF
TGTGCCAGCAGCCCCAGGGAACCTCACAATGAGCAGTTCTTC
>once|TRBD2|TRBJ2-1|TRBV7-2
CASSLGTSGYNEQFF
TGTGCCAGCAGCTTAGGGACTAGCGGATACAATGAGCAGTTCTTC
>NA|TRBD2|TRBJ2-7|TRBV7-8
CATQQAQGRTLAGGQSYEQYF
TGTGCCACCCAACAGGCGCAGGGTCGGACGTTGGCGGGAGGGCAGTCCTACGAGCAGTACTTC
>once|NA|TRBJ1-3|TRBV7-8
CASSFLMGNTIYF
TGTGCCAGCAGCTTCCTTATGGGAAACACCATATATTTT
>NA|NA|TRBJ2-1|TRBV7-8
CASSLSGGSYNEQFF
TGTGCCAGCAGCTTATCCGGAGGCTCCTACAATGAGCAGTTCTTC
>NA|NA|TRBJ1-1|TRBV3-1/TRBV3-2
CASSQSHMNTEAFF
TGTGCCAGCAGCCAAAGTCACATGAACACTGAAGCTTTCTTT
>NA|TRBD2|TRBJ2-5|TRBV5-4
CASSVTSGTQETQYF
TGTGCCAGCAGCGTGACTAGCGGGACTCAAGAGACCCAGTACTTC
>once|TRBD2|TRBJ2-1|TRBV2
CASRGTSGSSYNEQFF
TGTGCCAGCAGGGGGACTAGCGGGAGCTCCTACAATGAGCAGTTCTTC
>once|TRBD1|TRBJ2-7|TRBV20-1
CSAKDRGEQYF
TGCAGTGCGAAGGACAGGGGGGAGCAGTACTTC
>few|NA|TRBJ1-1|TRBV11-2
CASSRPGSNTEAFF
TGTGCCAGCAGCCGACCGGGGTCGAACACTGAAGCTTTCTTT
>NA|TRBD1|TRBJ2-3|TRBV3-1/TRBV3-2
CASSSGQGNRATDTQYF
TGTGCCAGCAGCAGTGGACAGGGGAATCGTGCAACAGATACGCAGTATTTT
>NA|NA|TRBJ2-5|TRBV16
CASSPGPLGETQYF
TGTGCCAGCAGCCCTGGGCCCCTCGGAGAGACCCAGTACTTC
>few|TRBD2|TRBJ2-1|TRBV5-1
CASTGDYLGDEQFF
TGCGCCAGCACCGGGGACTACCTCGGTGATGAGCAGTTCTTC
>NA|NA|TRBJ1-1|TRBV28
CASSLPPLTRTEAFF
TGTGCCAGCAGTTTACCCCCACTGACAAGAACTGAAGCTTTCTTT
>NA|NA|TRBJ2-2|TRBV7-2
CASSLRLRVPSGELFF
TGTGCCAGCAGCTTAAGGCTCAGGGTTCCTTCCGGGGAGCTGTTTTTT
>few|TRBD1|TRBJ1-2|TRBV27
CASSFYAGTANYGYTF
TGTGCCAGCAGTTTCTATGCCGGGACAGCGAACTATGGCTACACCTTC
>NA|TRBD2|TRBJ2-2|TRBV7-3
CASSSFSGRARAGELFF
TGTGCCAGCAGCTCCTTTAGCGGGAGGGCCAGGGCCGGGGAGCTGTTTTTT
>NA|NA|TRBJ2-1|TRBV5-1
CASSFRADSYNEQFF
TGCGCCAGCAGCTTCCGGGCCGACAGTTATAATGAGCAGTTCTTC
>few|NA|TRBJ1-6|TRBV10-2
CASSELAGNNSPLHF
TGCGCCAGCAGTGAGTTAGCGGGAAATAATTCACCCCTCCACTTT
>NA|NA|TRBJ2-7|TRBV11-3
CASSQDGQSYEQYF
TGTGCCAGCAGCCAAGACGGACAGAGCTACGAGCAGTACTTC